Below, 3 T cell receptor beta chains from the same sample are listed, as sequenced in a study of T cells in Graves' hyperthyroidism and ophthalmopathy. Amplification targeted TCR beta CDR3 regions from RNA transcripts. When the TCR CDR3 underwent first-round RT-PCR, the HTBI primer set was used. TCRdb recomputed calls from the multiplex PCR reads with MiXCR, one row per CDR3 protein. Here the sample spans around 580,000 distinct CDR3 sequences, approximately 15% being singletons. Input material: blood. These receptors were taken from a woman aged 18-29 years with Graves' hyperthyroidism.

This clonotype came up many times. This CDR3 reads CASSLTSGMGFGEQFF. In DNA form, the CDR3 reads TGTGCCAGCAGCCTTACTAGCGGGATGGGTTTCGGTGAGCAGTTCTTC. The chain employs TRBV12-3 or TRBV12-4 and TRBJ2-1; TRBD2 matches 10 bases. Germline trimming cut 6 bases from V and 9 bases from J; bases unmatched to any gene: 14. The CDR3 spans 16 residues.

In its sample, this clonotype was seen many times. This sequence joins TRBV12-3 or TRBV12-4 and TRBJ2-1; TRBD1 aligns across 8 bases. The V and J ends lost 1 base and 5 bases, in that order; junction bases with no gene match: 1. This CDR3 is 14 amino acids long. The CDR3 reads CASSLDRGDNEQFF. In nucleotides, the CDR3 is TGTGCCAGCAGTTTAGACAGGGGGGACAATGAGCAGTTCTTC.

V is TRBV4-2 and J is TRBJ1-2; D possibly corresponds to TRBD1 (6 bases). The length of the CDR3 is 17 residues. CDR1 and CDR2 from the germline V gene are LGHNA and YNFKEQ. The ends were cut back, 2 bases at V and 2 bases at J, with 18 bases in the middle. The CDR3, as DNA: TGTGCCAGCAGCCAATCGGGGGGGGCAGGGTCCAACTATGGCTACACCTTC. It codes for CASSQSGGAGSNYGYTF.